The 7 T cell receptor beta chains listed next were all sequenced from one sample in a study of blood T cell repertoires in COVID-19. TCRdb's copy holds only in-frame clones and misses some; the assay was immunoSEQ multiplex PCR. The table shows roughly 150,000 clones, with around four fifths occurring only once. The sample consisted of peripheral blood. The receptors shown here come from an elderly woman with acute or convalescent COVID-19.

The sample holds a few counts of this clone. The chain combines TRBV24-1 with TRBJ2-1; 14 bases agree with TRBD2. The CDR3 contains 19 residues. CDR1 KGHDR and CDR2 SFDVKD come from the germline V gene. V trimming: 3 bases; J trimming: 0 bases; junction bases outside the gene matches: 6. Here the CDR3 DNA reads TGTGCCACCAGTGATCCGGGACTAGCGGGGGAGGGCTCCTACAATGAGCAGTTCTTC. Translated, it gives CATSDPGLAGEGSYNEQFF.

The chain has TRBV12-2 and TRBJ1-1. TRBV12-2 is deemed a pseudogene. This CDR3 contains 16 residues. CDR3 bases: TGTGCAAGTCGCTCGGCGGAGGGGTTGGAGAACACTGAAGCTTTCTTT. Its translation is CASRSAEGLENTEAFF.

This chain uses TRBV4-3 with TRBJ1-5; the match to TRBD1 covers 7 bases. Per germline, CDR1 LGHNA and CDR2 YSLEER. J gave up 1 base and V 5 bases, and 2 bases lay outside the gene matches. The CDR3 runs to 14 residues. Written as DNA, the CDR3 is TGCGCCAGCAGCTTGACAGGGAGCAATCAGCCCCAGCATTTT. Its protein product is CASSLTGSNQPQHF.

The CDR3 nucleotides are TGTGCCAGCAGCCGTAGCAATCAGCCCCAGCATTTT. Amino acid sequence: CASSRSNQPQHF. This chain connects TRBV12-3 or TRBV12-4 to TRBJ1-5; unclear D gene. The V end was cut by 6 bases, the J end by 0 bases, with 3 bases between. This CDR3 has 12 residues.

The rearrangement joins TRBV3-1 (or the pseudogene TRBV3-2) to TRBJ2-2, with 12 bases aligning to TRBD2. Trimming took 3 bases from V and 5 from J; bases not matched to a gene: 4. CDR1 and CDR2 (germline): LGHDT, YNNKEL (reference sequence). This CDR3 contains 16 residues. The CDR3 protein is CASSQGGTSGTGELFF. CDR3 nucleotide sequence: TGTGCCAGCAGCCAGGGGGGGACTAGCGGGACCGGGGAGCTGTTTTTT.

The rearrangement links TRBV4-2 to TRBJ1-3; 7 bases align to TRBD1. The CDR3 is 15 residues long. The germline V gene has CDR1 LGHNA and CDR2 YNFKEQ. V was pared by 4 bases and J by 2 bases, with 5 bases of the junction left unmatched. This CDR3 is CASSPQGGTGNTIYF. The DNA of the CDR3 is TGTGCCAGCAGCCCCCAGGGGGGTACTGGAAACACCATATATTTT.

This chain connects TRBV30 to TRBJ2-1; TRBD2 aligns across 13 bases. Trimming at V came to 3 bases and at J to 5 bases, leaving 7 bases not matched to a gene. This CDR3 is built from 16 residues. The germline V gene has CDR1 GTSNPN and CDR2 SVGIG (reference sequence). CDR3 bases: TGTGCCTGGAGCGGTTGGACTAGCGGGAGCGACAATGAGCAGTTCTTC. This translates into CAWSGWTSGSDNEQFF. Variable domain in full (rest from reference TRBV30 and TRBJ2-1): SQTIHQWPATLVQPVGSPLSLECTVEGTSNPNLYWYRQAAGRGLQLLFYSVGIGQISSEVPQNLSASRPQDRQFILSSKKLLLSDSGFYLCAWSGWTSGSDNEQFFGPGTRLTVL.